This T cell receptor (beta chain) was recorded in a study of blood T cell repertoires in COVID-19. Whole-study context: Sites across the United States, Italy and Spain contributed samples from acute and convalescent COVID-19. In each case, the material was cDNA or gDNA derived from T cells, B-cell-depleted T cells, or PBMCs.

Cohort allocation depended upon clinical history that participants reported. Among Cohort 3 donors, those recovered had two negative PCRs, clearance, or symptom resolution. This CDR3 is 17 amino acids long. V lost 0 bases to trimming and J lost 6 bases, with 18 bases between them. Germline V gene sequence: CDR1 LNHNV, CDR2 YYDKDF (reference sequence). Assay used: immunoSEQ multiplex PCR; TCRdb lists only in-frame clones, some missing. Of about 330,000 clones listed, approximately 88% were seen once; the top ten hold over 4.5%. The source of this sequence is a man aged 25-40 years who had recovered from COVID-19. The chain joins TRBV15 to TRBJ1-5; tentative D call: TRBD1 (6 bases). The sequenced material came from PBMCs or T cells enriched from blood (not recorded which). The CDR3 bases are TGTGCCACCAGCAGAGATACCCTGGGGGCGAGGAGTCAGCCCCAGCATTTT. This sequence encodes CATSRDTLGARSQPQHF.